The 3 T cell receptor beta chains below all came from one sample that was sequenced in a study of T-cell memory formation after mild COVID-19. TCRdb re-called the 5' RACE reads with MiXCR, one entry per CDR3 protein. The sample consists of tens of thousands of distinct CDR3 sequences, around 12% of them appearing once. Sequencing was done on a sample of PBMCs or a T cell subset sorted from them (not recorded which). The receptors shown here come from a man between 18 and 29 years old who had mild COVID-19 (a few samples of this study predate the infection). Cell type and time point are not known.

This clonotype was seen only a few times. The chain uses TRBV4-1 and TRBJ2-3, with D maybe TRBD2 (6 bases). Looked up from germline, CDR1 is MGHRA and CDR2 is YSYEKL. CDR3 length: 16 amino acids. Trimming removed 3 bases from V and 0 bases from J, with 13 bases in between. The CDR3 nucleotides are TGCGCCAGCAGCCAGGAGGGACGCCCTAGCACAGATACGCAGTATTTT. This sequence encodes CASSQEGRPSTDTQYF.

In this sample, this clonotype turned up a few times. The V call is TRBV5-1, the J call TRBJ1-2, with 8 positions matching TRBD1. The trim removed 2 bases at V and 8 bases at J, leaving 5 bases unmatched. CDR1 and CDR2 (germline): SGHRS, YFSETQ. This CDR3 is built from 13 residues. This chain's CDR3 is CASSFGQGGGYTF. CDR3 DNA: TGCGCCAGCAGCTTCGGACAGGGTGGAGGCTACACCTTC.

With respect to this clonotype: A much larger clone is a single base away; this may be a read error. The V call is TRBV5-5, the J call TRBJ2-2; 11 positions agree with TRBD2. Germline values: CDR1 SGHKS, CDR2 YYEKEE (reference sequence). This CDR3 has 16 residues. The CDR3 protein is CASSWGLAVNTVELFF. The CDR3 nucleotides are TGTGCCAGCAGCTGGGGACTAGCGGTGAACACCGTGGAGCTGTTTTTT.